A selection of T cell receptor beta chains follows, all from one sample in a study of shared clonotypes between healthy human individuals. Clones were read by immunoSEQ multiplex PCR, and TCRdb kept only the in-frame ones, dropping some. Here the sample spans around 510,000 clones, approximately 95% being singletons. The material sequenced was naive CD4+ T cells sorted from blood. The receptors stem from a woman aged 30 to 39 in good health. Each CDR3 is given with its conserved first and last residue. A D gene is named only where the DNA matches it firmly. A clone size is listed for some rows: how often the clone was seen (once, few, many), or a class if it is expanded.

D gene	V gene	clone size	J gene	CDR3 DNA	CDR3 protein
NA	TRBV6-5	once	TRBJ2-1	TGTGCCAGCAGTTACGCGATAGGGGAGGCGAGGCAGTTCTTC	CASSYAIGEARQFF
NA	TRBV27	NA	TRBJ2-3	TGTGCCAGCAGTTTAACTTGGACAGAACCCACAGATACGCAGTATTTT	CASSLTWTEPTDTQYF
TRBD2	TRBV10-3	NA	TRBJ2-5	TGTGCCAGCAAGGCCCTGGCTAGCGGCCGTCCGGGGGAGACCCAGTACTTC	CASKALASGRPGETQYF
TRBD2	TRBV28	NA	TRBJ2-1	TGTGCCAGCAGTTTACGAACCGGACTAGCGGGGGACTACAATGAGCAGTTCTTC	CASSLRTGLAGDYNEQFF
NA	TRBV11-2	NA	TRBJ2-5	TGTGCCAGCAGCTTAGGAGTAGGGAGGCGACATGCAGAGACCCAGTACTTC	CASSLGVGRRHAETQYF
NA	TRBV7-2	NA	TRBJ2-7	TGTGCCAGCAGCTTAGGTGGAGCAGGGGCCTACGAGCAGTACTTC	CASSLGGAGAYEQYF
NA	TRBV18	NA	TRBJ2-1	TGTGCCAGCTCACCACCAAACCCCCAGGGTGAGCAGTTCTTC	CASSPPNPQGEQFF
TRBD2	TRBV5-4	NA	TRBJ2-7	TGTGCCAGCAGCTTGGCGGCTAGCGGGAGGGACTACGAGCAGTACTTC	CASSLAASGRDYEQYF
NA	TRBV28	NA	TRBJ1-4	TGTGCCAGCAGTTCCATACAGGGCTGGATTAATGAAAAACTGTTTTTT	CASSSIQGWINEKLFF
NA	TRBV2	NA	TRBJ1-3	TGTGCCAGCATTCTCCAGGGGTTCGGTCCCATATATTTT	CASILQGFGPIYF
TRBD2	TRBV5-1	NA	TRBJ2-3	TGCGCCAGCAGCACAGGGACTAGCGGGAGGGCCAACTCAGATACGCAGTATTTT	CASSTGTSGRANSDTQYF
TRBD1	TRBV20-1	NA	TRBJ1-1	TGCAGTGCTGACAGGGGGATCGGAACTTTCTTT	CSADRGIGTFF
NA	TRBV27	NA	TRBJ2-2	TGTGCCAGCAGTTTATCAACCTTTGGGACCGGGGAGCTGTTTTTT	CASSLSTFGTGELFF
NA	TRBV7-9	NA	TRBJ1-6	TGTGCCAGCAGCAAGATCGGCTCCTATAATTCACCCCTCCACTTT	CASSKIGSYNSPLHF
TRBD1	TRBV11-2	NA	TRBJ2-7	TGTGCCAGCAGCTTCGCCTGGGACAGGCTGCACTACGAGCAGTACTTC	CASSFAWDRLHYEQYF
NA	TRBV19	few	TRBJ2-2	TGTGCCAGTAGTATAGCCAGGAACACCGGGGAGCTGTTTTTT	CASSIARNTGELFF
NA	TRBV27	NA	TRBJ2-1	TGTGCCAGCAGTTTAAGACCTAGCGCGGACAATGAGCAGTTCTTC	CASSLRPSADNEQFF
TRBD1	TRBV7-9	NA	TRBJ2-5	TGTGCCAGCAGCCCGGACAGGGGGAGTTGGGAGACCCAGTACTTC	CASSPDRGSWETQYF
TRBD1	TRBV28	NA	TRBJ1-2	TGTGCCAGCAGCACAGGGGGCTATGGCTACACCTTC	CASSTGGYGYTF
NA	TRBV19	NA	TRBJ2-5	TGTGCCAGTAGTATGACTAACTCTAGGGAGACCCAGTACTTC	CASSMTNSRETQYF
TRBD1	TRBV28	NA	TRBJ1-5	TGTGCCAGCAGTGAGGGACAGGGGAATCAGCCCCAGCATTTT	CASSEGQGNQPQHF
NA	TRBV15	once	TRBJ1-2	TGTGCCACCAGCAGGCCCAGCGTTTATGGCTACACCTTC	CATSRPSVYGYTF
NA	TRBV2	NA	TRBJ1-2	TGTGCCAGCAGTGCTGACTTCTCTGGCTACACCTTC	CASSADFSGYTF
NA	TRBV28	NA	TRBJ2-3	TGTGCCAGCAGCTATACGGGAGTTCCAGATACGCAGTATTTT	CASSYTGVPDTQYF
NA	TRBV5-1	NA	TRBJ2-1	TGCGCCAGCAGCTTGTCTTGGCAGTTTGATGAGCAGTTCTTC	CASSLSWQFDEQFF
TRBD1	TRBV6-4	once	TRBJ1-1	TGTGCCAGCAGTGCTTCCACAGGGGGCAGATCTGAAGCTTTCTTT	CASSASTGGRSEAFF
TRBD2	TRBV4-2	NA	TRBJ2-3	TGTGCCAGCAGAGGACTAGCGGGCAACTCAGATACGCAGTATTTT	CASRGLAGNSDTQYF
NA	TRBV10-3	NA	TRBJ2-4	TGTGCCATTGGGACCGACCCGGACATTCAGTACTTC	CAIGTDPDIQYF
NA	TRBV5-1	NA	TRBJ1-5	TGCGCCAGCAGCTTATCGGGTGACCGCAATCAGCCCCAGCATTTT	CASSLSGDRNQPQHF
NA	TRBV5-1	NA	TRBJ2-1	TGCGCCAGCAGCTTGTACAGGGCAAGCTCCTACAATGAGCAGTTCTTC	CASSLYRASSYNEQFF
NA	TRBV29-1	NA	TRBJ2-5	TGCAGCGTTGACGGGCACCAAGAGACCCAGTACTTC	CSVDGHQETQYF
TRBD2	TRBV27	NA	TRBJ2-1	TGTGCCAGCAGTCCAGCGGGAGTTCGGAATGAGCAGTTCTTC	CASSPAGVRNEQFF
NA	TRBV28	NA	TRBJ1-2	TGTGCCAGCAGTTTAGGCTCTAACTATGGCTACACCTTC	CASSLGSNYGYTF